One sample yielded the 22 T cell receptor beta chains listed below, sequenced in a study of blood T cell repertoires in COVID-19. Using immunoSEQ multiplex PCR, the repertoire was profiled, and TCRdb retains in-frame clones only, with some absent. The sample includes roughly 170,000 clones, roughly 81% of them seen just once. The sample was peripheral blood. These receptors were taken from a woman aged 45-60 years with COVID-19, enrolled during active disease.

The CDR3 here is CASRSGLAGNYEQYF. For the CDR3, the DNA is TGTGCCAGCAGATCCGGACTAGCGGGGAACTACGAGCAGTACTTC. This chain connects TRBV3-1 (or the pseudogene TRBV3-2) to TRBJ2-7; TRBD2 matches 12 bases. Losses at the gene ends were 6 bases for V and 3 bases for J; bases not matched to a gene: 6. The germline V gene encodes CDR1 LGHDT and CDR2 YNNKEL (reference sequence). CDR3 size: 15 residues.

J is TRBJ2-3 and V is TRBV3-1 (or the pseudogene TRBV3-2), with TRBD1 identical over 10 bases. Germline CDR1 LGHDT, CDR2 YNNKEL (reference sequence). V was clipped by 4 bases and J by 4 bases; unmatched bases: 5. This CDR3 has 15 residues. CDR3 sequence (DNA): TGTGCCAGCAGCCTCGCTGGACAGGGGGCAGATACGCAGTATTTT. This codes for CASSLAGQGADTQYF.

The rearrangement joins TRBV5-1 to TRBJ2-7; tentatively, D is TRBD1 (6 bases). CDR3 size: 15 residues. V lost 6 bases, J lost 0 bases, and 16 bases lay in between. From germline, CDR1 is SGHRS and CDR2 YFSETQ. CDR3 loop: CASTNWDNSSYEQYF. DNA for the CDR3: TGCGCCAGCACTAACTGGGACAACAGCTCCTACGAGCAGTACTTC.

The chain's CDR3 is CASIRQGSCNNQPQHF. CDR3 DNA sequence: TGCGCCAGCATCCGACAGGGTAGTTGTAACAATCAGCCCCAGCATTTT. The V call is TRBV10-2, the J call TRBJ1-5; 7 bases are shared with TRBD1. The J segment lost 3 bases and the V segment lost 7 bases, leaving 12 bases of the junction unmatched. Germline V gene lookup returns CDR1 WSHSY and CDR2 SAAADI. The CDR3 loop spans 16 amino acids.

This chain's CDR3 is CASSQVGQTYSGNTIYF. The CDR3 DNA is TGTGCCAGCAGCCAAGTCGGACAGACTTACTCTGGAAACACCATATATTTT. This sequence joins TRBV3-1 (or the pseudogene TRBV3-2) and TRBJ1-3; D is perhaps TRBD1 (6 bases). Germline assignment: CDR1 LGHDT and CDR2 YNNKEL (reference sequence). The ends were cut back, 1 base at V and 0 bases at J, with 13 bases in the middle. There are 17 residues in the CDR3.

The chain employs TRBV3-1 (or the pseudogene TRBV3-2) and TRBJ2-1; the D is unclear. Deletions cut 1 base from V and 8 bases from J, with 6 bases between. The CDR3 consists of 12 residues. Germline CDR1 reads LGHDT; CDR2 reads YNNKEL (reference sequence). The CDR3 DNA follows: TGTGCCAGCAGCCAAGTTGTCGATGAGCAGTTCTTC. Translation gives CASSQVVDEQFF.

This chain connects TRBV2 to TRBJ1-1; unclear D gene. This CDR3 is built from 14 residues. V lost 3 bases and J lost 0, with 8 bases in between. Per germline, CDR1 SNHLY and CDR2 FYNNEI. The CDR3 DNA reads as TGTGCCAGCAGTGATGTTGGCCTGAACACTGAAGCTTTCTTT. Its protein is CASSDVGLNTEAFF.

The chain joins TRBV3-1 (or the pseudogene TRBV3-2) to TRBJ2-5; D remains ambiguous. From germline, CDR1 is LGHDT and CDR2 YNNKEL (reference sequence). CDR3 length: 14 residues. Trimming left V 4 bases short and J 2 bases short, with 11 bases between. In nucleotides, the CDR3 is TGTGCCAGCAGCCGCTTACAGATACAAGAGACCCAGTACTTC. Translating it yields CASSRLQIQETQYF.

The chain employs TRBV3-1 (or the pseudogene TRBV3-2) and TRBJ1-1; D is possibly TRBD1 (6 bases). Trimming shortened V by 1 base and J by 0 bases, and 18 bases separated the two germline ends. This CDR3 region has 18 residues. Germline CDR1 reads LGHDT; CDR2 reads YNNKEL (reference sequence). The CDR3 sequence: CASSQGNFFGTLNTEAFF. DNA of the CDR3: TGTGCCAGCAGCCAAGGAAACTTTTTTGGGACATTGAACACTGAAGCTTTCTTT.

V is TRBV6-4 and J is TRBJ2-2, with TRBD2 identical over 14 bases. CDR1 MRHNA and CDR2 SNTAGT come from the germline V gene. After removal of 0 bases from V and 1 base from J, the junction contained 1 base not matched to a gene. The CDR3 runs 18 residues. The CDR3 spells CASSDSGTSGGNTGELFF. The DNA of the CDR3 is TGTGCCAGCAGTGACTCGGGGACTAGCGGGGGGAACACCGGGGAGCTGTTTTTT.

This chain connects TRBV27 to TRBJ1-3, with 7 nucleotides matching TRBD1. Losses at the gene ends were 3 bases for V and 4 bases for J; bases not matched to a gene: 3. Germline assignment: CDR1 MNHEY and CDR2 SMNVEV (reference sequence). The length of the CDR3 is 14 residues. CDR3 sequence: CASSFDRDGNTIYF. CDR3 DNA: TGTGCCAGCAGTTTCGACAGGGACGGAAACACCATATATTTT.

This CDR3 is CASSQTTTSGGAHEQFF. The CDR3 region has the DNA TGCGCCAGCAGCCAAACCACTACTAGCGGGGGGGCCCATGAGCAGTTCTTC. The chain couples TRBV4-3 to TRBJ2-1; 13 bases line up with TRBD2. With V trimmed by 2 bases and J by 8 bases, 9 bases remained unmatched. Germline values: CDR1 LGHNA, CDR2 YSLEER. The CDR3 is 17 residues long.

V is TRBV24-1 and J is TRBJ2-3; 7 bases are a match to TRBD1. This CDR3 has 16 amino acids. V shed 4 bases, J shed 0 bases, and the junction held 6 bases outside the gene matches. Germline V lookup: CDR1 KGHDR, CDR2 SFDVKD. The CDR3 DNA reads as TGTGCCACCAGTGACCCCACAGGGGATAGCACAGATACGCAGTATTTT. Its protein is CATSDPTGDSTDTQYF.

The chain has TRBV2 and TRBJ2-5; 11 nucleotides line up with TRBD2. With V trimmed by 7 bases and J by 2 bases, 12 bases remained unmatched. The germline V gene has CDR1 SNHLY and CDR2 FYNNEI. The CDR3 has 17 residues. CDR3: CASIGPGLAVIQETQYF. The CDR3 region has the DNA TGTGCCAGCATCGGTCCGGGACTAGCGGTTATTCAAGAGACCCAGTACTTC. The variable domain in full, with the rest retrieved from reference TRBV2 and TRBJ2-5, is EPEVTQTPSHQVTQMGQEVILRCVPISNHLYFYWYRQILGQKVEFLVSFYNNEISEKSEIFDDQFSVERPDGSNFTLKIRSTKLEDSAMYFCASIGPGLAVIQETQYFGPGTRLLVL.

The chain recombines TRBV4-2 with TRBJ1-1; D may be TRBD1 (5 bases). Germline V CDR1 and CDR2: LGHNA, YNFKEQ. V lost 0 bases and J lost 1, with 9 bases in between. There are 15 residues in the CDR3. Here the CDR3 reads CASSQEEGENTEAFF. The CDR3 nucleotides are TGTGCCAGCAGCCAAGAAGAAGGGGAGAACACTGAAGCTTTCTTT.

The chain recombines TRBV6-2 or TRBV6-3 with TRBJ2-5; TRBD1 is a possible D gene (6 bases). CDR3 length: 16 residues. Germline-derived CDR1 and CDR2 are MNHEY and SVGEGT. Trimming took 4 bases from V and 1 from J, leaving 16 bases between them. The CDR3 DNA follows: TGTGCCAGCAGTTCTCCTACGGGACACGTCCAAGAGACCCAGTACTTC. It encodes CASSSPTGHVQETQYF.

This sequence joins TRBV7-6 and TRBJ2-7, with 13 bases matching TRBD2. With 5 bases clipped from V and 2 bases from J, the junction kept 0 bases outside the gene matches. Germline assignment: CDR1 SGHVS and CDR2 FNYEAQ. The CDR3 totals 14 residues. CDR3 sequence reads: CASSTSGGAYEQYF. In nucleotides, the CDR3 is TGTGCCAGCAGCACTAGCGGGGGGGCCTACGAGCAGTACTTC.

The V gene is TRBV28, the J gene TRBJ1-1, with TRBD1 matching over 10 bases. Germline V gene lookup returns CDR1 MDHEN and CDR2 SYDVKM. This CDR3 is built from 14 residues. V lost 4 bases and J lost 4; bases outside the gene matches: 3. CDR3 region: CASSSGQGVTEAFF. CDR3 bases: TGTGCCAGCAGTTCCGGACAGGGGGTCACTGAAGCTTTCTTT.

The genes are TRBV7-9 and TRBJ1-1; no definite D call. This CDR3 comprises 16 residues. The germline gives CDR1 SEHNR, CDR2 FQNEAQ (reference sequence). Deletions cut 1 base from V and 0 bases from J, with 12 bases between. This CDR3 reads CASSLGSAGMNTEAFF. The CDR3 DNA reads as TGTGCCAGCAGCTTAGGATCGGCAGGCATGAACACTGAAGCTTTCTTT.

V and J are TRBV11-2 and TRBJ2-7, with D perhaps matching TRBD1 (5 bases). The length of the CDR3 is 13 residues. Looked up from germline, CDR1 is SGHAT and CDR2 is FQNNGV. V shed 2 bases and J shed 3 bases, with 8 bases lying between them. The CDR3 is CASSLYRYYEQYF. CDR3 nucleotides: TGTGCCAGCAGCTTATACAGGTACTACGAGCAGTACTTC.

The CDR3 DNA reads as TGTGCCAGCAGCCACACGGGAAATGAGCAGTTCTTC. It specifies CASSHTGNEQFF. The chain recombines TRBV4-2 with TRBJ2-1; D is perhaps TRBD2 (5 bases). V dropped 3 bases and J dropped 7 bases, with 7 bases sitting between them. CDR3 length equals 12 residues. CDR1 is LGHNA, CDR2 YNFKEQ, per germline.

The CDR3 loop is CALKIDFGYTF. The CDR3 DNA reads as TGTGCCCTAAAAATAGATTTTGGCTACACCTTC. This rearrangement joins TRBV7-9 to TRBJ1-2; no firm D call. Germline lookup yields CDR1 SEHNR and CDR2 FQNEAQ (reference sequence). Trimming took 11 bases from V and 7 from J, leaving 14 bases between them. The CDR3 spans 11 residues.